The 30 T cell receptor beta chains below were found in one sample sequenced in a study of blood T cell repertoires in COVID-19. The method was immunoSEQ multiplex PCR; TCRdb's version includes in-frame clones alone and lacks a portion of them. The sample has over 200,000 clones; about nine tenths are singletons. Sequencing was carried out using peripheral blood. These receptor sequences come from an older woman with acute or convalescent COVID-19.

With regard to this clone: The sample carries other DNA sequences with the same CDR3. The chain carries TRBV11-2 and TRBJ1-1; tentatively, D is TRBD1 (6 bases). The CDR3 has 13 residues. V was clipped by 1 base and J by 4 bases, with 7 bases between them. CDR1 is SGHAT, CDR2 FQNNGV, per germline. The CDR3 DNA reads as TGTGCCAGCAGCTTAGTAGGGGGCACTGAAGCTTTCTTT. Translated, it gives CASSLVGGTEAFF.

The chain has TRBV5-1 and TRBJ1-2; perhaps TRBD1 as D (5 bases). In germline, CDR1 is SGHRS, CDR2 YFSETQ. Trimming left V 0 bases short and J 8 bases short, with 14 bases between. CDR3 size: 14 residues. CDR3 sequence: CASSLGGANRGYTF. The CDR3 DNA reads TGCGCCAGCAGCTTGGGCGGGGCAAACCGGGGCTACACCTTC.

The chain is built from TRBV2 and TRBJ2-1; 9 bases are shared with TRBD1. V was pared by 6 bases and J by 6 bases, with 3 bases of the junction left unmatched. Germline lookup yields CDR1 SNHLY and CDR2 FYNNEI. The CDR3 spans 13 residues. Written as DNA, the CDR3 is TGTGCCAGCAGGGGACAGGGAGGCAATGAGCAGTTCTTC. Protein: CASRGQGGNEQFF. The full variable domain, in which reference TRBV2 and TRBJ2-1 provide the parts outside the CDR3, is EPEVTQTPSHQVTQMGQEVILRCVPISNHLYFYWYRQILGQKVEFLVSFYNNEISEKSEIFDDQFSVERPDGSNFTLKIRSTKLEDSAMYFCASRGQGGNEQFFGPGTRLTVL.

The genes are TRBV24-1 and TRBJ2-7; 8 bases fit TRBD1. With 4 bases clipped from V and 4 bases from J, the junction kept 8 bases outside the gene matches. This CDR3 spans 15 amino acids. From germline, CDR1 is KGHDR and CDR2 SFDVKD. This chain's CDR3 is CATSEPDRGVYEQYF. In nucleotides, the CDR3 is TGTGCCACCAGTGAACCAGACAGGGGTGTATACGAGCAGTACTTC.

This chain uses TRBV19 with TRBJ2-1; 8 bases agree with TRBD1. Germline CDR1 LNHDA, CDR2 SQIVND (reference sequence). V was pared by 2 bases and J by 9 bases, with 9 bases of the junction left unmatched. The CDR3 covers 15 residues. CDR3 amino acids: CASSIFQGARSEQFF. CDR3 nucleotide sequence: TGTGCCAGTAGTATATTCCAGGGGGCACGGAGTGAGCAGTTCTTC.

The gene calls are TRBV3-1 (or the pseudogene TRBV3-2) and TRBJ2-7, with 9 bases matching TRBD1. The J segment lost 3 bases and the V segment lost 5 bases, leaving 5 bases of the junction unmatched. This CDR3 is built from 14 residues. The germline V gene encodes CDR1 LGHDT and CDR2 YNNKEL (reference sequence). CDR3 nucleotide sequence: TGTGCCAGCAGCGCCGGGACAGGGCTCTACGAGCAGTACTTC. This translates into CASSAGTGLYEQYF.

The chain uses TRBV9 and TRBJ2-4; perhaps TRBD1 as D (6 bases). The germline gives CDR1 SGDLS, CDR2 YYNGEE. This CDR3 region has 15 residues. The V and J ends lost 4 bases and 3 bases respectively, with 14 bases between them. The CDR3 sequence is CASSPEQGGKNIQYF. As DNA, the CDR3 is TGTGCCAGCAGCCCCGAACAGGGCGGCAAAAACATTCAGTACTTC.

The chain carries TRBV18 and TRBJ2-6; TRBD1 matches at 10 bases. V lost 3 bases, J lost 2 bases, and 4 bases stayed unmatched. The germline V gene has CDR1 KGHSH and CDR2 LQKENI. The CDR3 covers 17 residues. CDR3 in DNA: TGTGCCAGCTCACCGGGACAGGGGTGGCCTGGGGCCAACGTCCTGACTTTC. It specifies CASSPGQGWPGANVLTF.

This CDR3 reads CASSQDRGETQYF. The CDR3 coding sequence is TGTGCCAGCAGTCAGGACAGGGGAGAGACCCAGTACTTC. V gene TRBV6-4 combines with J gene TRBJ2-5, with TRBD1 matching 9 bases. V shed 5 bases, J shed 4 bases, and the junction held 2 bases outside the gene matches. The CDR3 has 13 residues. CDR1 is MRHNA, CDR2 SNTAGT, per germline.

In DNA form, the CDR3 reads TGCGCCGGCTTGCGGTATGAGCAGTTCTTC. This sequence encodes CAGLRYEQFF. The chain uses TRBV10-1 and TRBJ2-1, with D uncertain. This CDR3 comprises 10 residues. Trimming took 11 bases from V and 8 from J, leaving 10 bases between them. Germline V gene data show CDR1 as WNHNN and CDR2 as SYGVQD (reference sequence).

The chain links TRBV2 to TRBJ1-6; D uncertain. CDR3 size: 13 residues. Trimming removed 6 bases from V and 6 bases from J, with 9 bases in between. CDR1 SNHLY and CDR2 FYNNEI come from the germline V gene. CDR3 protein: CASRNSLNSPLHF. The CDR3 coding sequence is TGTGCCAGCAGAAACAGCCTTAATTCACCCCTCCACTTT.

The chain links TRBV19 to TRBJ2-2; 9 nucleotides agree with TRBD2. Trimming cost V 6 bases and J 4 bases; bases outside gene matches: 3. Germline CDR1 is LNHDA and CDR2 is SQIVND (reference sequence). The CDR3 is 14 residues long. This CDR3 reads CASRLAGLTGELFF. DNA for the CDR3: TGTGCCAGTAGGCTAGCGGGACTCACCGGGGAGCTGTTTTTT.

A single count supports this clone. This chain joins TRBV4-3 and TRBJ1-2; 8 positions match TRBD1. The CDR3 totals 16 residues. Germline assignment: CDR1 LGHNA and CDR2 YSLEER. V was clipped by 0 bases and J by 3 bases; unmatched bases: 6. CDR3 DNA: TGCGCCAGCAGCCAAGAGACAGGGGATATGGACTATGGCTACACCTTC. Translated, it gives CASSQETGDMDYGYTF.

The count of this clone is one. A junction boundary mismatches the germline segment, possibly from a read error. The chain uses TRBV20-1 and TRBJ1-1; D gene uncertain. Per the germline V gene, CDR1 is DFQATT and CDR2 is SNEGSKA (reference sequence). The CDR3 is made up of 11 amino acids. CDR3 nucleotides: TGCAGTGCTAGATTTGAGGTCTCAAACCACTTT. This translates into CSARFEVSNHF.

The chain joins TRBV5-1 to TRBJ1-1; D is uncertain. CDR1 and CDR2 (germline): SGHRS, YFSETQ. V lost 5 bases to trimming and J lost 8 bases, with 19 bases between them. This CDR3 region has 14 residues. The CDR3, as DNA: TGCGCCAGCAGAGCCACTGCCGGGAGTGGGGAAGCTTTCTTT. This encodes CASRATAGSGEAFF. The variable domain in full, with the rest retrieved from reference TRBV5-1 and TRBJ1-1, is KAGVTQTPRYLIKTRGQQVTLSCSPISGHRSVSWYQQTPGQGLQFLFEYFSETQRNKGNFPGRFSGRQFSNSRSEMNVSTLELGDSALYLCASRATAGSGEAFFGQGTRLTVV.

V usage is TRBV19 and J usage is TRBJ2-3; 8 bases are shared with TRBD2. The CDR3 is 14 residues long. Germline loops: CDR1 LNHDA, CDR2 SQIVND (reference sequence). The V gene end was trimmed by 4 bases and the J gene end by 0 bases; junction bases not matched to a gene: 0. As DNA, the CDR3 is TGTGCCAGTAGTACTAGCGGGAGCACAGATACGCAGTATTTT. Amino acid sequence: CASSTSGSTDTQYF.

The rearrangement links TRBV6-5 to TRBJ1-1; D ambiguous. CDR1 and CDR2 from the germline V gene are MNHEY and SVGAGI. V was shortened by 2 bases and J by 10 bases, with 17 bases between the two germline ends. This CDR3 is 14 amino acids long. The CDR3 DNA follows: TGTGCCAGCAGTTACCGTGGGAGGGCAAAGGTAGCTTTCTTT. It translates to CASSYRGRAKVAFF.

The chain carries TRBV18 and TRBJ2-7; 7 nucleotides line up with TRBD1. The length of the CDR3 is 13 residues. The V gene end was trimmed by 2 bases and the J gene end by 6 bases; junction bases not matched to a gene: 4. Germline loops: CDR1 KGHSH, CDR2 LQKENI. CDR3 amino acids: CASSPVSGGEQYF. CDR3 sequence (DNA): TGTGCCAGCTCACCAGTTTCAGGGGGCGAGCAGTACTTC.

This chain connects TRBV28 to TRBJ1-1; 7 nucleotides align to TRBD1. Germline CDR1 and CDR2: MDHEN and SYDVKM. The CDR3 is 15 amino acids. V dropped 5 bases and J dropped 0; count of bases not matched to a gene: 6. The CDR3: CASSLYRGVNTEAFF. In DNA form, the CDR3 reads TGTGCCAGCAGTCTATACAGGGGCGTGAACACTGAAGCTTTCTTT.

The rearrangement uses TRBV5-5 and TRBJ1-2, with D perhaps TRBD1 (6 bases). Germline V lookup: CDR1 SGHKS, CDR2 YYEKEE (reference sequence). V lost 2 bases and J lost 0, with 11 bases in between. CDR3 length: 15 amino acids. The CDR3 sequence: CASSFTGITNYGYTF. The CDR3 coding sequence is TGTGCCAGCAGCTTTACAGGGATTACTAACTATGGCTACACCTTC.

V usage is TRBV1 and J usage is TRBJ1-5; the D call of TRBD1 is as the table states it, not checked on the DNA. TRBV1 is classified as a pseudogene. This CDR3 comprises 14 residues. CDR3 protein: CTTFEGRGNQPQHF. As DNA, the CDR3 is TGCACCACCTTTGAGGGCAGGGGAAATCAGCCCCAGCATTTT.

This sequence joins TRBV11-3 and TRBJ2-7, with 9 bases aligning to TRBD1. With 1 base clipped from V and 5 bases from J, the junction kept 6 bases outside the gene matches. The germline CDR1 and CDR2 sequences are SGHNT and YENEEA. The CDR3 runs to 15 residues. The CDR3 DNA sequence: TGTGCCAGCAGCTTAGGTGGACAGGGGAAGAACGAGCAGTACTTC. Protein: CASSLGGQGKNEQYF. The complete variable domain, with remaining parts taken from reference TRBV11-3 and TRBJ2-7, reads EAGVVQSPRYKIIEKKQPVAFWCNPISGHNTLYWYLQNLGQGPELLIRYENEEAVDDSQLPKDRFSAERLKGVDSTLKIQPAELGDSAVYLCASSLGGQGKNEQYFGPGTRLTVT.

The CDR3 DNA reads as TGTGCCAGCAGTAAGGTCCCGGGACAGGGTTGGCCCCAGCATTTT. It translates to CASSKVPGQGWPQHF. The V gene is TRBV6-5, the J gene TRBJ1-5; 9 positions agree with TRBD1. Germline CDR1 and CDR2: MNHEY and SVGAGI. CDR3 length: 15 amino acids. Trimming at V came to 5 bases and at J to 9 bases, leaving 11 bases not matched to a gene.

This clone was detected only once. The chain links TRBV11-2 to TRBJ1-3; perhaps TRBD1 as D (6 bases). V dropped 6 bases and J dropped 4 bases, with 16 bases sitting between them. Germline values: CDR1 SGHAT, CDR2 FQNNGV. The CDR3 is made up of 15 amino acids. CDR3 loop: CASRRIQGSGNTIYF. The CDR3 DNA sequence: TGTGCCAGCAGACGAATACAGGGTTCGGGAAACACCATATATTTT.

This chain connects TRBV11-3 to TRBJ2-3, with 13 bases matching TRBD2. The CDR3 has 17 amino acids. The trim removed 5 bases at V and 6 bases at J, leaving 11 bases unmatched. Per germline, CDR1 SGHNT and CDR2 YENEEA. This CDR3 reads CASSPGLAGEVTDTQYF. CDR3 nucleotides: TGTGCCAGCAGCCCTGGACTAGCGGGAGAGGTCACGGATACGCAGTATTTT. The full variable domain, in which reference TRBV11-3 and TRBJ2-3 provide the parts outside the CDR3, is EAGVVQSPRYKIIEKKQPVAFWCNPISGHNTLYWYLQNLGQGPELLIRYENEEAVDDSQLPKDRFSAERLKGVDSTLKIQPAELGDSAVYLCASSPGLAGEVTDTQYFGPGTRLTVL.

With respect to this clone: Other DNA sequences in this sample translate to the same CDR3. The chain recombines TRBV5-1 with TRBJ1-5; TRBD1 matches at 11 bases. This CDR3 region has 16 residues. Per the germline V gene, CDR1 is SGHRS and CDR2 is YFSETQ. Trimming took 0 bases from V and 4 from J; bases not matched to a gene: 3. The CDR3 sequence: CASSLGTGGPNQPQHF. The CDR3 nucleotides read TGCGCCAGCAGCTTGGGGACAGGGGGCCCAAATCAGCCCCAGCATTTT.

This clone has just one count. This chain links TRBV6-1 with TRBJ2-4; perhaps TRBD1 as D (6 bases). V was shortened by 5 bases and J by 0 bases, with 8 bases between the two germline ends. Per germline, CDR1 MNHNS and CDR2 SASEGT. The CDR3 contains 14 residues. CDR3 residues: CASSNREAKNIQYF. Written as DNA, the CDR3 is TGTGCCAGCAGTAACAGGGAAGCCAAAAACATTCAGTACTTC.

The rearrangement joins TRBV11-2 to TRBJ2-6; 7 nucleotides match TRBD2. The CDR3 has 18 amino acids. V shed 2 bases and J 0 bases; nucleotides not matched to a gene: 7. Germline CDR1 is SGHAT and CDR2 is FQNNGV. As DNA, the CDR3 is TGTGCCAGCAGCTTATGGGGGGGTGGATACTCTGGGGCCAACGTCCTGACTTTC. It codes for CASSLWGGGYSGANVLTF.

This clone was counted between two and nine times. The J gene is TRBJ2-5, the V gene TRBV7-2; tentatively, D is TRBD2 (6 bases). There are 17 residues in the CDR3. Germline CDR1 reads SGHTA; CDR2 reads FQGNSA. Deletions cut 5 bases from V and 6 bases from J, with 25 bases between. The chain's CDR3 is CASSRSGTSSSSKTQYF. As DNA, the CDR3 is TGTGCCAGCAGCCGGTCTGGGACTTCCTCCTCCTCTAAGACCCAGTACTTC.

This clone occurred once. The rearrangement links TRBV5-1 to TRBJ1-1; a weak D match, TRBD1 (5 bases). V was pared by 2 bases and J by 0 bases, with 11 bases between. This CDR3 contains 15 residues. CDR1 is SGHRS and CDR2 is YFSETQ in the germline V gene. The CDR3 DNA follows: TGCGCCAGCAGCTTTCAGGGATCGATGAACACTGAAGCTTTCTTT. Amino acid sequence: CASSFQGSMNTEAFF.